One sample yielded the 13 T cell receptor beta chains listed below, sequenced in a study of Graves' ophthalmopathy and Graves' hyperthyroidism. Researchers took RNA transcripts and amplified TCR beta CDR3 regions from them. An initial RT-PCR round employing HTBI primers preceded a second-round multiplex PCR. TCRdb re-called the multiplex PCR reads with MiXCR, one entry per CDR3 protein. The sample lists about 390,000 distinct CDR3 sequences, roughly 15% occurring once. Sequencing was carried out using peripheral blood. All receptors derive from a woman between 18 and 30 years old with stable Graves' hyperthyroidism.

This clonotype was seen many times. The genes are TRBV20-1 and TRBJ1-2, with D possibly matching TRBD1 (6 bases). There are 13 residues in the CDR3. Trimming stripped 6 bases from V and 0 bases from J, with 11 bases between. Germline loops: CDR1 DFQATT, CDR2 SNEGSKA (reference sequence). CDR3 DNA sequence: TGCAGTGCAACGGGACACACTAACTATGGCTACACCTTC. Translation gives CSATGHTNYGYTF.

This clonotype was picked up many times. V usage is TRBV6-2 or TRBV6-3 and J usage is TRBJ2-5; the D is unclear. This CDR3 contains 18 residues. CDR1 and CDR2 (germline): MNHEY, SVGEGT. Trimming took 0 bases from V and 2 from J, leaving 19 bases between them. The CDR3 loop is CASSYSIPQVVWQETQYF. In DNA, the CDR3 is TGTGCCAGCAGTTACTCGATACCCCAGGTGGTTTGGCAAGAGACCCAGTACTTC.

There are many counts of this clonotype. The chain has TRBV11-2 and TRBJ2-5, with D possibly TRBD1 on 5 matching bases. The germline V gene has CDR1 SGHAT and CDR2 FQNNGV. V lost 10 bases and J lost 1, with 13 bases in between. CDR3 length: 13 amino acids. CDR3 DNA: TGTGCCACAAGTACAGGACCCCAAGAGACCCAGTACTTC. It specifies CATSTGPQETQYF.

This clonotype was counted ten times or more. V gene TRBV5-1 combines with J gene TRBJ1-6; TRBD1 matches at 9 bases. CDR3 size: 15 residues. The V segment lost 4 bases and the J segment 7 bases; nucleotides outside the gene matches: 6. Germline V gene data show CDR1 as SGHRS and CDR2 as YFSETQ. The CDR3 reads CASSPRQGENSPLHF. The CDR3 nucleotides are TGCGCCAGCAGCCCTCGACAGGGGGAGAATTCACCCCTCCACTTT.

There are many counts of this clonotype. This rearrangement joins TRBV11-2 to TRBJ1-2; D remains ambiguous. CDR1 and CDR2 (germline): SGHAT, FQNNGV. V lost 3 bases and J lost 3, with 8 bases in between. The CDR3 sequence is 13 residues long. DNA for the CDR3: TGTGCCAGCAGCTTGGAGTACGACTATGGCTACACCTTC. It is translated as CASSLEYDYGYTF.

For this clonotype: The junction does not match germline at one end; this may be a read error. CDR3 protein: CASGLDRLNTGELFF. The CDR3 coding sequence is TGTGCCAGTGGTCTCGACAGGCTGAACACCGGGGAGCTGTTTTTT. The rearrangement uses TRBV12-5 and TRBJ2-2, with D possibly TRBD1 on 6 matching bases. Per germline, CDR1 LGHNT and CDR2 FRNRAP. The CDR3 has 15 amino acids.

The V gene is TRBV24-1, the J gene TRBJ2-2, with D uncertain. The germline V gene encodes CDR1 KGHDR and CDR2 SFDVKD. The CDR3 consists of 13 residues. Trimming cost V 2 bases and J 3 bases, with 3 bases left between them. The CDR3 sequence is CATSDSHTGELFF. The CDR3 nucleotides are TGTGCCACCAGTGATTCACACACCGGGGAGCTGTTTTTT.

This clonotype has ten or more counts. The chain has TRBV11-2 and TRBJ1-4; no definite D call. CDR3 length: 16 residues. Germline CDR1 and CDR2: SGHAT and FQNNGV. Trimming removed 3 bases from V and 4 bases from J, with 15 bases in between. The CDR3 region has the DNA TGTGCCAGCAGCTTGCTTAGGACCTTCGGTAATGAAAAACTGTTTTTT. It is translated as CASSLLRTFGNEKLFF.

In this sample, this clonotype turned up many times. V and J are TRBV5-6 and TRBJ2-4, with 12 bases matching TRBD2. Germline CDR1 and CDR2: SGHDT and YYEEEE. The CDR3 length is 20 residues. V lost 0 bases and J lost 2; bases outside the gene matches: 12. CDR3 nucleotides: TGTGCCAGCAGCTTGGTGCGACTAGCGGGGGACACCTTCTCCAAAAACATTCAGTACTTC. Its protein is CASSLVRLAGDTFSKNIQYF.

The chain links TRBV6-5 to TRBJ1-2; D not certain. Germline CDR1 and CDR2: MNHEY and SVGAGI. Trimming shortened V by 4 bases and J by 7 bases, and 22 bases separated the two germline ends. The length of the CDR3 is 16 residues. The CDR3 DNA follows: TGTGCCAGCAGTTCATGGACGGGATCCTCGGGAGGTGGCTACACCTTC. It yields the protein CASSSWTGSSGGGYTF.

This clonotype was detected ten times or more. This chain uses TRBV24-1 with TRBJ2-5; D is ambiguous. The V end was cut by 1 base, the J end by 2 bases, with 10 bases between. Germline assignment: CDR1 KGHDR and CDR2 SFDVKD. This CDR3 has 15 residues. CDR3 residues: CATSDFVNSQETQYF. The CDR3 DNA reads TGTGCCACCAGTGATTTTGTAAACTCACAAGAGACCCAGTACTTC.

The chain combines TRBV20-1 with TRBJ2-2; D gene unclear. In germline, CDR1 is DFQATT, CDR2 SNEGSKA (reference sequence). Deletions cut 3 bases from V and 3 bases from J, with 8 bases between. CDR3 length equals 13 residues. CDR3: CSASVRDTGELFF. The CDR3 bases are TGCAGTGCTAGTGTTAGGGACACCGGGGAGCTGTTTTTT.

This clonotype was seen at least ten times. The chain uses TRBV12-3 or TRBV12-4 and TRBJ2-7; D may be TRBD1 (6 bases). V was pared by 4 bases and J by 0 bases, with 19 bases between. The CDR3 contains 17 residues. The CDR3 here is CASSSAFDRQSSYEQYF. The CDR3 bases are TGTGCCAGCAGTTCCGCCTTTGACAGGCAAAGCTCCTACGAGCAGTACTTC.